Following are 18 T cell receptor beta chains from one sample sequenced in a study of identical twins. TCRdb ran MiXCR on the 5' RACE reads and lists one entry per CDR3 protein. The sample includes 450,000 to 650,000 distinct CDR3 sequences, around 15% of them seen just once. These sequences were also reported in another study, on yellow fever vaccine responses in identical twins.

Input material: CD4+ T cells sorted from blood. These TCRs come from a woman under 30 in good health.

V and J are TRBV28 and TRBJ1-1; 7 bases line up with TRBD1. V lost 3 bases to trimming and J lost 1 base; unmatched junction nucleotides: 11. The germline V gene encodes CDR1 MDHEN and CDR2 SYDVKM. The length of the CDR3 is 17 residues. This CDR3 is CASSLSQGPGSNTEAFF. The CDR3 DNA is TGTGCCAGCAGTTTGTCACAGGGGCCTGGATCGAACACTGAAGCTTTCTTT.

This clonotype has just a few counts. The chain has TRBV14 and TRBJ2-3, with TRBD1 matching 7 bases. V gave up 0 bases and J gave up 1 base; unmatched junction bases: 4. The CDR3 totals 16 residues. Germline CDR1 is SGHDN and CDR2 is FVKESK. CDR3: CASSQEQGFGTDTQYF. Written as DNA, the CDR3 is TGTGCCAGCAGCCAAGAACAGGGGTTCGGCACAGATACGCAGTATTTT.

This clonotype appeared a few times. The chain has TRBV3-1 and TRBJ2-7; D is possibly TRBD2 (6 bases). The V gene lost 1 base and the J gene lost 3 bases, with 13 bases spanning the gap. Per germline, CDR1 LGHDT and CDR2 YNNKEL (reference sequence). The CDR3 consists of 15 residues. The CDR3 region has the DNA TGTGCCAGCAGCCAAGCTGTGGCGGGAAACTACGAGCAGTACTTC. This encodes CASSQAVAGNYEQYF.

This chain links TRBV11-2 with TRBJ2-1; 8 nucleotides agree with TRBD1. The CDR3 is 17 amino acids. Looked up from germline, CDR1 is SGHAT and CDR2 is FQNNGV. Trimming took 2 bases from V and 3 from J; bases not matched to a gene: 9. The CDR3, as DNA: TGTGCCAGCAGCTTAAGCCCGACAGGGGCCGTCTACAATGAGCAGTTCTTC. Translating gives CASSLSPTGAVYNEQFF.

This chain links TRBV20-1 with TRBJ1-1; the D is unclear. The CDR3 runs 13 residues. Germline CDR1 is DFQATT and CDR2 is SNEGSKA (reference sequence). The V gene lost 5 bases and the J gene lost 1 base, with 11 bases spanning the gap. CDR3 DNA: TGCAGTGCTCAATTAAGTCGGAACACTGAAGCTTTCTTT. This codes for CSAQLSRNTEAFF.

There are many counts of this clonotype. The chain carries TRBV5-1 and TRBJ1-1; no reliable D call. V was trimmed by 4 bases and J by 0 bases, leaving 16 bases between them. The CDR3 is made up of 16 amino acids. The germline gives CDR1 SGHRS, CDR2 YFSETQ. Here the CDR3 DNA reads TGCGCCAGCAGCCCTTCTCAGACGGGGATGAACACTGAAGCTTTCTTT. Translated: CASSPSQTGMNTEAFF.

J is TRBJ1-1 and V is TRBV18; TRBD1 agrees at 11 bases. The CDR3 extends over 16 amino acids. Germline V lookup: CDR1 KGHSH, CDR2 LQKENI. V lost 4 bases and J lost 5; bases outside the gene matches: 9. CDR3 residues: CASSLSGTGGRTEAFF. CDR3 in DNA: TGTGCCAGCTCACTCTCCGGGACAGGGGGAAGGACTGAAGCTTTCTTT.

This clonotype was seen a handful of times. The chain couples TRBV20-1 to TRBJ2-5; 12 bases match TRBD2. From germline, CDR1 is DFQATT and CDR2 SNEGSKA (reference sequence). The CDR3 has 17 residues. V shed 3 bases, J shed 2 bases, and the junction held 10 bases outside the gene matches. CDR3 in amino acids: CSARPPVGLAGQETQYF. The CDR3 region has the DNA TGCAGTGCTAGGCCCCCCGTCGGACTAGCGGGACAAGAGACCCAGTACTTC.

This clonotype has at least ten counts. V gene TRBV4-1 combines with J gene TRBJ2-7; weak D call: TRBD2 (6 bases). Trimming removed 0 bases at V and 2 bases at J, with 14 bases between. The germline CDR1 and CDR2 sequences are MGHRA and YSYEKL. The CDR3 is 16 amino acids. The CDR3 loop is CASSQDRGSRTYEQYF. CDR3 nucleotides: TGCGCCAGCAGCCAAGATCGGGGGTCCCGAACCTACGAGCAGTACTTC.

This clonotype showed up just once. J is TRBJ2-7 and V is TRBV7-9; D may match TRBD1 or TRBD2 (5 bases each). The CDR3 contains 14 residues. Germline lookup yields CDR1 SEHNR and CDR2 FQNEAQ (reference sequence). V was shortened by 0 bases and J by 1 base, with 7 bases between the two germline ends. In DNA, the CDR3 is TGTGCCAGCAGCTTAGCGGGGGAGTCCTACGAGCAGTACGTC. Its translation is CASSLAGESYEQYV.

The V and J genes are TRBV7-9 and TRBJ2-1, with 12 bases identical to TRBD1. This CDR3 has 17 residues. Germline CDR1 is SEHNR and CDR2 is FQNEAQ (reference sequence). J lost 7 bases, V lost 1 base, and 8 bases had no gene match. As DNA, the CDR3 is TGTGCCAGCAGCTTAGTTCCGGGACAGGGGGCCAGGAATGAGCAGTTCTTC. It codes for CASSLVPGQGARNEQFF. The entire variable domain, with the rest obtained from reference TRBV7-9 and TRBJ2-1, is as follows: DTGVSQNPRHKITKRGQNVTFRCDPISEHNRLYWYRQTLGQGPEFLTYFQNEAQLEKSRLLSDRFSAERPKGSFSTLEIQRTEQGDSAMYLCASSLVPGQGARNEQFFGPGTRLTVL.

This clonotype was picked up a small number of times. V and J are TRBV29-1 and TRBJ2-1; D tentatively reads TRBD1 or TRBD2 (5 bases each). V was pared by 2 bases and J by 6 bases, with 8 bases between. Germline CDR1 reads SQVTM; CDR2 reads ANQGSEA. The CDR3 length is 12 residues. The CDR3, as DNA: TGCAGCGTTGAATGGGGGAGCAATGAGCAGTTCTTC. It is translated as CSVEWGSNEQFF.

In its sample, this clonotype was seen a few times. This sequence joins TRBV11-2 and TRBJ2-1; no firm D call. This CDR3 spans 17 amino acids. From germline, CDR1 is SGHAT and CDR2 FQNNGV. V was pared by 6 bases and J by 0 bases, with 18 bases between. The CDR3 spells CASRGISVGSSYNEQFF. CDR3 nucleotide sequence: TGTGCCAGCAGGGGAATAAGCGTAGGAAGCTCCTACAATGAGCAGTTCTTC. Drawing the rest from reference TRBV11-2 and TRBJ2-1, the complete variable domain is EAGVAQSPRYKIIEKRQSVAFWCNPISGHATLYWYQQILGQGPKLLIQFQNNGVVDDSQLPKDRFSAERLKGVDSTLKIQPAKLEDSAVYLCASRGISVGSSYNEQFFGPGTRLTVL.

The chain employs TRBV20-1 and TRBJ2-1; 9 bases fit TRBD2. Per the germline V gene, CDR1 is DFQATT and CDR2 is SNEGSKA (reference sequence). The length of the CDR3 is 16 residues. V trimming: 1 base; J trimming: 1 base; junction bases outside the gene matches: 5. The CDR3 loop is CSARGRREGSYNEQFF. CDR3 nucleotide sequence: TGCAGTGCTAGAGGGCGGCGGGAGGGTTCCTACAATGAGCAGTTCTTC.

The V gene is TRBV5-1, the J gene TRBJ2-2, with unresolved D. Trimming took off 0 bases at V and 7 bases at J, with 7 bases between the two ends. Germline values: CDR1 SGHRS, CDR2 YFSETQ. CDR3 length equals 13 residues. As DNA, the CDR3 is TGCGCCAGCAGCTTGGCGGATGTCGGGGAGCTGTTTTTT. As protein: CASSLADVGELFF.

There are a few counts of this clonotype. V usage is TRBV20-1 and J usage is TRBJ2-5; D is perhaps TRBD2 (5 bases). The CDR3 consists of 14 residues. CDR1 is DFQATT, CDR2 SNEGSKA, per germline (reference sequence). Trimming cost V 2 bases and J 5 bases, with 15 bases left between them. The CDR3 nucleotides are TGCAGTGCTAGATCCGGCGAAGGCGGGGAGACCCAGTACTTC. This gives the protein CSARSGEGGETQYF.

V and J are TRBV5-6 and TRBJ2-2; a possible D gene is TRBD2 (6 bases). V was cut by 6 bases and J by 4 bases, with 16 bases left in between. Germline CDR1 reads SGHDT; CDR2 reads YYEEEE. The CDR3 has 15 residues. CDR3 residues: CASTPAGPSTGELFF. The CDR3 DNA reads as TGTGCCAGCACCCCGGCGGGGCCGAGCACCGGGGAGCTGTTTTTT. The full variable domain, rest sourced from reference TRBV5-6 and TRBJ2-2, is DAGVTQSPTHLIKTRGQQVTLRCSPKSGHDTVSWYQQALGQGPQFIFQYYEEEERQRGNFPDRFSGHQFPNYSSELNVNALLLGDSALYLCASTPAGPSTGELFFGEGSRLTVL.

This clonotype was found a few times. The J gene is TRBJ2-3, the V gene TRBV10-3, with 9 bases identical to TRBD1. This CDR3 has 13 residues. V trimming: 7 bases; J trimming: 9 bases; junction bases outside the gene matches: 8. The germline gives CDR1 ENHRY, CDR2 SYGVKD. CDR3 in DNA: TGTGCCATCAATCCGGGACAGGGTGGCACGCAGTATTTT. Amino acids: CAINPGQGGTQYF.